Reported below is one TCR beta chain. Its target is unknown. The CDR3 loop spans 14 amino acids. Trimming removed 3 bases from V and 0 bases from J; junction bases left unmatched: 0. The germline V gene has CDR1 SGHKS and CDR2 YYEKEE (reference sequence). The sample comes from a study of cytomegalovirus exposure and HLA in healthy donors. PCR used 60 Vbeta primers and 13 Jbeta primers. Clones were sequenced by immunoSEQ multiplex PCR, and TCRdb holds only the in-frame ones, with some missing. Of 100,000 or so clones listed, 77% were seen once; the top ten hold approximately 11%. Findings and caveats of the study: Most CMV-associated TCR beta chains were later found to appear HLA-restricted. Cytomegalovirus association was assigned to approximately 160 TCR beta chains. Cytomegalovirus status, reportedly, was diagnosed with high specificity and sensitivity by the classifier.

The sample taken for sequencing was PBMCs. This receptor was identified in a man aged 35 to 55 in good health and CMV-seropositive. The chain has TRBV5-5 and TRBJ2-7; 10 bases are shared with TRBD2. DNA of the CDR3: TGTGCCAGCAGCTGGACTAGCGGCTCCTACGAGCAGTACTTC. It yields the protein CASSWTSGSYEQYF. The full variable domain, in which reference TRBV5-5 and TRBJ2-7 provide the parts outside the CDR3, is DAGVTQSPTHLIKTRGQQVTLRCSPISGHKSVSWYQQVLGQGPQFIFQYYEKEERGRGNFPDRFSARQFPNYSSELNVNALLLGDSALYLCASSWTSGSYEQYFGPGTRLTVT.